The clone carrying this T cell receptor beta chain was seen only once. Its antigen is not identified. This specimen comes from a study of cytomegalovirus exposure and HLA in healthy donors. Study-wide context: When 398 donors were genotyped, roughly 80% of them were found to fall in the Caucasian-associated ancestry cluster. Study outcomes and limitations: The study listed 164 cytomegalovirus-associated TCR beta chains.

Germline assignment: CDR1 SGHTA and CDR2 FQGTGA. The trim removed 2 bases at V and 9 bases at J, leaving 9 bases unmatched. The CDR3 has 16 residues. The PCR employed 60 Vbeta primers together with 13 Jbeta primers. Original analysis: Later work found 80 million or so unique TCR beta chains, with some 11 million shared. Using immunoSEQ multiplex PCR, the repertoire was profiled, and TCRdb retains in-frame clones only, with some absent. The V and J calls and clone size were taken over from that table, and D and trimming were inferred from the DNA. The repertoire consists of some 140,000 clones, with around 80% occurring once and the leading ten covering 1.8%.

This chain links TRBV7-3 with TRBJ1-6; 8 bases agree with TRBD1. The sequencing input was PBMCs. This TCR derives from a female donor in good health and CMV-seropositive. The CDR3 reads CASSLGGGQGSSPLHF. CDR3 coding DNA: TGTGCCAGCAGCTTAGGCGGCGGACAGGGATCTTCACCCCTCCACTTT.